These T cell receptor beta chains were read from a single sample in a study of T-cell reconstitution after alpha-beta-depleted transplantation in children. Each CDR3 protein gets one entry after TCRdb re-called the PCR reads with MiXCR. The data hold 100,000 to 120,000 distinct CDR3 sequences, with about 9.3% observed a single time. The sample was PBMCs from the stem cell graft donor, taken from the stem cell graft. The receptor set was obtained from a human donor who donated a stem cell graft to a child with acute lymphoblastic leukemia. The CDR3 runs from the conserved cysteine through the conserved F or W. A D gene is named only where the DNA matches it firmly. Where a row states a size, it is once, few, many or the class of an expanded clone; other rows omit it.

>NA|many|TRBJ2-7|TRBV7-8
CATTEGGVAYEQYF
TGTGCCACCACTGAAGGGGGAGTCGCCTACGAGCAGTACTTC
>NA|many|TRBJ2-6|TRBV19
CASSIQAGANVLTF
TGTGCCAGTAGTATACAGGCTGGGGCCAACGTCCTGACTTTC
>TRBD1|many|TRBJ2-5|TRBV12-3/TRBV12-4
CASSPAGGVGETQYF
TGTGCCAGCAGTCCCGCAGGGGGCGTAGGGGAGACCCAGTACTTC
>NA|NA|TRBJ2-2|TRBV27
CASSLITNTGELFF
TGTGCCAGCAGTTTGATTACGAACACCGGGGAGCTGTTTTTT
>NA|many|TRBJ2-7|TRBV12-3/TRBV12-4
CASRTVGSYEQYF
TGTGCCAGTAGGACAGTAGGCTCCTACGAGCAGTACTTC
>NA|many|TRBJ1-4|TRBV5-6
CASSLWRQSAEKLFF
TGTGCCAGCAGCTTGTGGAGACAGTCGGCTGAAAAACTGTTTTTT
>NA|many|TRBJ1-1|TRBV19
CASSIAGGDTEAFF
TGTGCCAGTAGTATTGCCGGGGGAGACACTGAAGCTTTCTTT
>NA|many|TRBJ1-1|TRBV6-4
CASSDSQNTEAFF
TGTGCCAGCAGTGACTCACAGAACACTGAAGCTTTCTTT
>NA|NA|TRBJ2-7|TRBV18
CASSPVATLHGQYF
TGTGCCAGCTCACCAGTAGCGACCCTTCACGGGCAGTACTTC
>NA|many|TRBJ2-1|TRBV5-1
CASSFRDGYNEQFF
TGCGCCAGCAGCTTCCGGGACGGATACAATGAGCAGTTCTTC
>NA|many|TRBJ1-5|TRBV12-3/TRBV12-4
CASVTVKESHQPQHF
TGTGCCAGCGTGACAGTAAAAGAAAGCCATCAGCCCCAGCATTTT
>NA|many|TRBJ1-1|TRBV29-1
CSVSSNTEAFF
TGCAGCGTTTCGAGTAACACCGAAGCTTTCTTT
>NA|many|TRBJ1-5|TRBV7-2
CASSPQGSNQPQHF
TGTGCCAGCAGCCCCCAGGGGAGCAATCAGCCCCAGCATTTT
>TRBD1|many|TRBJ2-5|TRBV12-3/TRBV12-4
CASSRGTPETQYF
TGTGCCAGCAGCAGGGGGACACCGGAGACCCAGTACTTC
>NA|many|TRBJ1-1|TRBV12-3/TRBV12-4
CASSLAQVNTEAFF
TGTGCCAGCAGTTTAGCGCAAGTGAACACTGAAGCTTTCTTT
>NA|many|TRBJ1-1|TRBV5-1
CASSLLLGVGTEAFF
TGCGCCAGCAGCTTGCTGCTGGGGGTAGGCACTGAAGCTTTCTTT
>TRBD1|NA|TRBJ2-1|TRBV10-3
CAISEDRADEQFF
TGTGCCATCAGTGAAGACAGGGCGGATGAGCAGTTCTTC
>NA|many|TRBJ1-1|TRBV7-8
CASSLAELGHTEAFF
TGTGCCAGCAGCTTAGCCGAATTGGGGCACACTGAAGCTTTCTTT
>NA|many|TRBJ1-2|TRBV18
CASSPSGSVYGYTF
TGTGCCAGCTCACCTTCCGGTTCCGTCTATGGCTACACCTTC
>NA|many|TRBJ1-1|TRBV20-1
CSPADQGNTEAFF
TGCAGTCCTGCGGACCAGGGGAACACTGAAGCTTTCTTT
>NA|NA|TRBJ2-2|TRBV30
CAWSVTRPGELFF
TGTGCCTGGAGTGTAACCCGCCCTGGGGAGCTGTTTTTT
>NA|many|TRBJ1-5|TRBV7-2
CASSLDGSNQPQHF
TGTGCCAGCAGCTTGGACGGAAGCAATCAGCCCCAGCATTTT
>NA|many|TRBJ2-5|TRBV4-1
CASSQAPGGWYQETQYF
TGCGCCAGCAGCCAAGCCCCGGGCGGGTGGTACCAAGAGACCCAGTACTTC
>TRBD2|many|TRBJ2-3|TRBV7-9
CASSSKAGGTDTQYF
TGTGCCAGCAGCTCAAAAGCGGGGGGCACAGATACGCAGTATTTT
>NA|many|TRBJ2-7|TRBV15
CATSREGVAYEQYF
TGTGCCACCAGCAGAGAGGGGGTGGCTTACGAGCAGTACTTC
>TRBD1|many|TRBJ1-2|TRBV7-2
CASSLRLTGTARGYTF
TGTGCCAGCAGCTTACGGCTGACAGGGACCGCCCGGGGCTACACCTTC
>NA|many|TRBJ2-7|TRBV5-6
CASSLLSRYEQYF
TGTGCCAGCAGCTTGCTATCGCGCTACGAGCAGTACTTC
>NA|many|TRBJ2-3|TRBV12-3/TRBV12-4
CASSLRDTQYF
TGTGCCAGCAGTTTGCGGGATACGCAGTATTTT
>TRBD2|many|TRBJ2-3|TRBV14
CASSLTSGSRGTQYF
TGTGCCAGCAGCCTGACTAGCGGGAGTAGGGGGACGCAGTATTTT
>NA|many|TRBJ2-5|TRBV12-3/TRBV12-4
CASSSLGNEETQYF
TGTGCCAGCAGTTCCCTAGGGAATGAAGAGACCCAGTACTTC